These 4 T cell receptor beta chains came from one sample sequenced in a study of PD-L1 blockade in urothelial cancer (dated by TCRdb to the late 2010s). Library creation used the immunoSEQ multiplex PCR assay. TCRdb carries this immuneACCESS record with in-frame sequences only. Its versions omit some clonotypes, under half of them owing to an unresolved V gene in the studies checked, with the rest unexplained. The sample contains about 30,000 clones, about 88% of them found a single time. The ten largest clones take up 6.5% to 8% of the sample. The sample's time point label is to be understood as: peripheral blood 6 weeks after treatment start. Here the sequenced sample was PBMCs, taken around atezolizumab (anti-PD-L1) treatment. These receptors originate from an elderly man with urothelial cancer.

The chain couples TRBV4-3 to TRBJ2-1; 8 bases align to TRBD1. The J segment lost 11 bases and the V segment lost 2 bases, leaving 14 bases of the junction unmatched. This CDR3 spans 16 amino acids. In germline, CDR1 is LGHNA, CDR2 YSLEER. The CDR3 nucleotides are TGCGCCAGCAGCCAATCGGAACAGGGGGAAGGTTCTAAGCAGTTCTTC. It yields the protein CASSQSEQGEGSKQFF.

The genes are TRBV30 and TRBJ2-4; 12 bases map to TRBD2. Germline lookup yields CDR1 GTSNPN and CDR2 SVGIG (reference sequence). The CDR3 runs to 14 residues. V was clipped by 5 bases and J by 6 bases; unmatched bases: 5. The DNA for the CDR3 is TGTGCCTGGGGGACTAGCGGGTCAGGAAACATTCAGTACTTC. Translation gives CAWGTSGSGNIQYF.

This rearrangement joins TRBV1 to TRBJ2-7; the table's D call TRBD2 went unverified against the DNA. TRBV1 is a recognized pseudogene. This CDR3 has 20 amino acids. CDR3 sequence reads: CTSSQGDLRTSGMSSYEQYF. The CDR3 region has the DNA TGCACCAGCAGCCAAGGGGACCTTCGGACTAGCGGGATGAGCTCCTACGAGCAGTACTTC.

The chain joins TRBV18 to TRBJ2-5; the match to TRBD1 covers 9 bases. V was pared by 0 bases and J by 3 bases, with 2 bases of the junction left unmatched. The CDR3 sequence is 15 residues long. Germline CDR1 KGHSH, CDR2 LQKENI. This CDR3 reads CASSPPGTGKETQYF. The CDR3 nucleotides are TGTGCCAGCTCACCACCCGGGACAGGGAAAGAGACCCAGTACTTC.